This T cell receptor (beta chain) emerged from a study of blood T cell repertoires in COVID-19. About the research overall: Acute and convalescent COVID-19 samples came from the United States, Italy and Spain.

V was cut by 0 bases and J by 0 bases, with 18 bases left in between. CDR3 length: 18 residues. From germline, CDR1 is SGDLS and CDR2 YYNGEE. TCRdb's table, derived via immunoSEQ multiplex PCR, lists solely in-frame clones and lacks some. The repertoire includes 150,000 to 200,000 clones, 80% of them detected once, and approximately 5.4% sits in the top ten. This sequence joins TRBV9 and TRBJ1-1, with a tentative D call TRBD1 (5 bases). The material sequenced was PBMCs or T cells enriched from blood (not recorded which). The clonotype was recovered from a man aged 40-55 years who had recovered from COVID-19. CDR3 amino acids: CASSVAPWTRGVNTEAFF. The CDR3 DNA sequence: TGTGCCAGCAGCGTAGCTCCCTGGACACGGGGGGTGAACACTGAAGCTTTCTTT.